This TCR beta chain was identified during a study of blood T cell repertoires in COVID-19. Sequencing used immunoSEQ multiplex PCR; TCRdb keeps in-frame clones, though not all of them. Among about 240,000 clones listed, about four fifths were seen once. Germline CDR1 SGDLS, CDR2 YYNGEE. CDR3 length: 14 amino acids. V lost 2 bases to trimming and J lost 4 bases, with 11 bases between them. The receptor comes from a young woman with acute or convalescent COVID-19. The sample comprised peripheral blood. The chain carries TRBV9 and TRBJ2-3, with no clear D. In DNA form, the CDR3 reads TGTGCCAGCAGCGTGGGCGTCACGGCAGATACGCAGTATTTT. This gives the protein CASSVGVTADTQYF.